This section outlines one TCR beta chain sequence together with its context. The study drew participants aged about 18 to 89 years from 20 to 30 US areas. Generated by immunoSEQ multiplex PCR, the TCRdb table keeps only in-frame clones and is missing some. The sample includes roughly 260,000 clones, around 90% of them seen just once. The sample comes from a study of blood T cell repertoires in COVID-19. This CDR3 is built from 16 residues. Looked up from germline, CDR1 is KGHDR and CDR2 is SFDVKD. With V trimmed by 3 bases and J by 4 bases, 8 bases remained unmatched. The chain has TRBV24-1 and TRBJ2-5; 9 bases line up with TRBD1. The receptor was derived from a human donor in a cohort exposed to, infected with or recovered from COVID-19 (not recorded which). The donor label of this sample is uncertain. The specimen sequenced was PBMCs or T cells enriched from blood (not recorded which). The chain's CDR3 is CATSDPLTGGGETQYF. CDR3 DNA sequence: TGTGCCACCAGTGATCCCCTAACAGGGGGCGGAGAGACCCAGTACTTC.